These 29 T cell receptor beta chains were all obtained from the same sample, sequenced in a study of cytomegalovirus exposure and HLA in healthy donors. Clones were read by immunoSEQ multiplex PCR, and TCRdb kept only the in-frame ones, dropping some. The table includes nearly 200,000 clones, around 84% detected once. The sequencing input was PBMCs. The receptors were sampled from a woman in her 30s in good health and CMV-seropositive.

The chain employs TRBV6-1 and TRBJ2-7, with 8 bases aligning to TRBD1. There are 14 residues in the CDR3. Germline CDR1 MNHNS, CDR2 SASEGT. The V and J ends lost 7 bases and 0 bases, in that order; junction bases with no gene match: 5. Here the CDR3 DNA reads TGTGCCAGCACCGGGACAGGTAGCTCCTACGAGCAGTACTTC. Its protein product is CASTGTGSSYEQYF.

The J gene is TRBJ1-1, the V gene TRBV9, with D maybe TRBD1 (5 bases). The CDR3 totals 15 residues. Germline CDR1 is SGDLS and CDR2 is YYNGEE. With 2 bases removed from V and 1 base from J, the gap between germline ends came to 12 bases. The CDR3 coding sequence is TGTGCCAGCAGCGTGGTCTGGGGCTGGAACACTGAAGCTTTCTTT. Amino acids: CASSVVWGWNTEAFF.

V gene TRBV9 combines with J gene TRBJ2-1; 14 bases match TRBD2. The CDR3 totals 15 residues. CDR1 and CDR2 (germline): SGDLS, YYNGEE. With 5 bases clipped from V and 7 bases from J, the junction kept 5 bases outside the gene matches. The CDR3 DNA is TGTGCCAGCAGTGGACTAGCGGGAGGTCGGAATGAGCAGTTCTTC. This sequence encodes CASSGLAGGRNEQFF.

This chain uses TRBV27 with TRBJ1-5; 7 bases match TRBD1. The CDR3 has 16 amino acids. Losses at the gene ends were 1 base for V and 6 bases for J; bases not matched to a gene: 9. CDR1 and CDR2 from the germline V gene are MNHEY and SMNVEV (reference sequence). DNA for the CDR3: TGTGCCAGCAGTTTATTCACGCCAGACAGGGTTCAGCCCCAGCATTTT. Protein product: CASSLFTPDRVQPQHF.

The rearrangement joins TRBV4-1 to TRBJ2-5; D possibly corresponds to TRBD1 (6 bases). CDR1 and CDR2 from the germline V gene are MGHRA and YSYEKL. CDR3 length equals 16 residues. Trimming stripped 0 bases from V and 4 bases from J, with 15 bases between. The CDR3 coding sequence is TGCGCCAGCAGCCAAGAGGGGGCGCTGGGCGGAGAGACCCAGTACTTC. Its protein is CASSQEGALGGETQYF.

CDR3 sequence reads: CASSTQGQGSYEQYF. CDR3 DNA: TGTGCCAGCAGCACCCAAGGACAGGGCTCCTACGAGCAGTACTTC. The chain uses TRBV7-3 and TRBJ2-7; 8 bases agree with TRBD1. CDR1 and CDR2 from the germline V gene are SGHTA and FQGTGA. The CDR3 totals 15 residues. Trimming at V came to 5 bases and at J to 0 bases, leaving 6 bases not matched to a gene.

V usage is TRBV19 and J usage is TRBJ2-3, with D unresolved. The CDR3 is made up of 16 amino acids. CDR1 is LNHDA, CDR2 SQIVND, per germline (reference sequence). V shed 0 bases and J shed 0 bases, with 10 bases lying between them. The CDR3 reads CASSIDRSTSTDTQYF. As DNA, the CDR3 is TGTGCCAGTAGTATAGATCGAAGCACTAGCACAGATACGCAGTATTTT.

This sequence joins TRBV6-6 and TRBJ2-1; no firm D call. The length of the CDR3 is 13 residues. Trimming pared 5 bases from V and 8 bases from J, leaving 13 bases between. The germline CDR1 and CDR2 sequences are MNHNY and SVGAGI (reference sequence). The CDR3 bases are TGTGCCAGCAGTCCGCCCTTGGCGGATGAGCAGTTCTTC. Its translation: CASSPPLADEQFF.

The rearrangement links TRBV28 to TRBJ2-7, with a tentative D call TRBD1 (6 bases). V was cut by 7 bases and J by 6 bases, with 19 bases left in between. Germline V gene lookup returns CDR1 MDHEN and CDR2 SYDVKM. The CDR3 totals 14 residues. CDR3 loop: CASTNFRGDGEQYF. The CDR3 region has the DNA TGTGCCAGCACCAATTTCAGGGGTGACGGCGAGCAGTACTTC.

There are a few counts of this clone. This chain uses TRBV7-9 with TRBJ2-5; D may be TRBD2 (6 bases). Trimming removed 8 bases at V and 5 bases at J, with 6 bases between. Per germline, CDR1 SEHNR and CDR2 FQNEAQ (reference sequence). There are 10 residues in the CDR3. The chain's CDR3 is CASGRETQYF. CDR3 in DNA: TGTGCCAGCGGGAGGGAGACCCAGTACTTC.

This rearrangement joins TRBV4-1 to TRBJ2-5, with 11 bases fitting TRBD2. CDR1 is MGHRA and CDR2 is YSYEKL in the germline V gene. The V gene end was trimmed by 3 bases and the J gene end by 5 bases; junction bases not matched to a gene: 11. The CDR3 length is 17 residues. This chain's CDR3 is CASSHARLAGLDETQYF. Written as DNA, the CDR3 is TGCGCCAGCAGCCATGCTCGACTAGCGGGATTGGACGAGACCCAGTACTTC.

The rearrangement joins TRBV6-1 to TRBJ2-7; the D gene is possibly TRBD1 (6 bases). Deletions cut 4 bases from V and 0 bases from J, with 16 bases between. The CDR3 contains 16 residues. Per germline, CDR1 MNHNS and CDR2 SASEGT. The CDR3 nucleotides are TGTGCCAGCAGTGGCTCTCGGGACACCCTCTCCTACGAGCAGTACTTC. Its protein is CASSGSRDTLSYEQYF.

CDR3 residues: CASSLAGQDEAFF. The CDR3, as DNA: TGTGCCAGCAGCTTGGCAGGACAGGATGAAGCTTTCTTT. The V gene is TRBV5-6, the J gene TRBJ1-1, with TRBD1 matching 7 bases. This CDR3 has 13 residues. The J segment lost 7 bases and the V segment lost 0 bases, leaving 3 bases of the junction unmatched. Looked up from germline, CDR1 is SGHDT and CDR2 is YYEEEE.

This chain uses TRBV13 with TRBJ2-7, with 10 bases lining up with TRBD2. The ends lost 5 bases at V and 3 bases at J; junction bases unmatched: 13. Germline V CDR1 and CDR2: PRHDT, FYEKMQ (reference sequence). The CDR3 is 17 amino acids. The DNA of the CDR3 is TGTGCCAGCAGCACACAGGGACGGCTAGCGGGAGACTACGAGCAGTACTTC. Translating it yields CASSTQGRLAGDYEQYF. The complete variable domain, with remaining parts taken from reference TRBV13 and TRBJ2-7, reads AAGVIQSPRHLIKEKRETATLKCYPIPRHDTVYWYQQGPGQDPQFLISFYEKMQSDKGSIPDRFSAQQFSDYHSELNMSSLELGDSALYFCASSTQGRLAGDYEQYFGPGTRLTVT.

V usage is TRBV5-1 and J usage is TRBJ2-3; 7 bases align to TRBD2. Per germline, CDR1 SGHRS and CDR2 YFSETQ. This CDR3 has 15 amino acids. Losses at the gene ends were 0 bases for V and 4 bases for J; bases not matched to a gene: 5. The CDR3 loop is CASSLDGRIPDTQYF. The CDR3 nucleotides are TGCGCCAGCAGCTTGGACGGGAGGATCCCAGATACGCAGTATTTT.

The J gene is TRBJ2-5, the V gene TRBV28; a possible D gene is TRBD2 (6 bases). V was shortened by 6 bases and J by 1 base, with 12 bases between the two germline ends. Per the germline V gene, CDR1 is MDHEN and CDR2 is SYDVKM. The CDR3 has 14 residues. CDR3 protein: CASSGDWIQETQYF. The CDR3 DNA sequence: TGTGCCAGCAGCGGGGACTGGATCCAAGAGACCCAGTACTTC.

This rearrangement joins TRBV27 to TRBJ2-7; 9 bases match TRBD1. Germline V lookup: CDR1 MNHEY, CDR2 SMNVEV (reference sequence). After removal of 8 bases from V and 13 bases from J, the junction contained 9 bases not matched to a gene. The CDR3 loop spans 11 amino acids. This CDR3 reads CASWGGDREYF. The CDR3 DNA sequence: TGTGCCAGCTGGGGAGGGGACAGGGAATACTTC.

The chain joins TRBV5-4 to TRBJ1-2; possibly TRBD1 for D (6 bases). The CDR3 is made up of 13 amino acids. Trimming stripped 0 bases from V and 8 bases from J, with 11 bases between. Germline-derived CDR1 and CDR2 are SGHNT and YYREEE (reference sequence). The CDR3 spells CASSLDRVWGYTF. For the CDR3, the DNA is TGTGCCAGCAGCTTGGACAGGGTGTGGGGCTACACCTTC.

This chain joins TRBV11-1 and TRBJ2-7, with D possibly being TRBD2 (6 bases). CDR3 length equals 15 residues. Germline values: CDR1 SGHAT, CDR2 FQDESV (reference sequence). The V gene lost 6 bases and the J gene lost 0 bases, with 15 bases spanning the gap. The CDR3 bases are TGTGCCAGCAGTGGACCTAGCGTCACCTCCTACGAGCAGTACTTC. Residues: CASSGPSVTSYEQYF.

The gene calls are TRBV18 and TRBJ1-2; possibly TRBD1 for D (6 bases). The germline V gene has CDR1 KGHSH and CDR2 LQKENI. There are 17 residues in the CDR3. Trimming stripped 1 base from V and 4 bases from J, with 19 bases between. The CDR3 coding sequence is TGTGCCAGCTCACCACAGCCGGGGGGCGGGCTGATCTATGGCTACACCTTC. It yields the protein CASSPQPGGGLIYGYTF.

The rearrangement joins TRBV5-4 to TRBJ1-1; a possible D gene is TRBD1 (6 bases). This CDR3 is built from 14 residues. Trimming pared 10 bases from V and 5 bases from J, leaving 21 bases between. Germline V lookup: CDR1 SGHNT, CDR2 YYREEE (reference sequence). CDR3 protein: CAGQTYLGATEAFF. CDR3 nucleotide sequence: TGTGCCGGACAGACCTATTTGGGGGCAACTGAAGCTTTCTTT.

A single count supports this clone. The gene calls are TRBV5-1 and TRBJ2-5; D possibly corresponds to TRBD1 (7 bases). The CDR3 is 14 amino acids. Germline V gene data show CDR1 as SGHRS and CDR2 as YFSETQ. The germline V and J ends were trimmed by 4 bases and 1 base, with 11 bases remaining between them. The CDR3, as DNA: TGCGCCAGCAGCGCAGGGGGGAGCCAAGAGACCCAGTACTTC. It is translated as CASSAGGSQETQYF.

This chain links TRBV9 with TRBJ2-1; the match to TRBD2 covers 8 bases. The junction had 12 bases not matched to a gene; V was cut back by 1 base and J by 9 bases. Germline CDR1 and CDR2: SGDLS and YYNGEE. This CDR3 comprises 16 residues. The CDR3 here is CASSVQLAVFTGEQFF. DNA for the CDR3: TGTGCCAGCAGCGTACAACTAGCGGTCTTCACGGGTGAGCAGTTCTTC.

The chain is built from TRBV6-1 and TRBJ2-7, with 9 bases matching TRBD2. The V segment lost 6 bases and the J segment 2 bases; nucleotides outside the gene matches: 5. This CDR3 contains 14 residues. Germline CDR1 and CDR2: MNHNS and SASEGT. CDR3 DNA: TGTGCCAGCAGATCTAGCGGGGTTACCTACGAGCAGTACTTC. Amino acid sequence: CASRSSGVTYEQYF.

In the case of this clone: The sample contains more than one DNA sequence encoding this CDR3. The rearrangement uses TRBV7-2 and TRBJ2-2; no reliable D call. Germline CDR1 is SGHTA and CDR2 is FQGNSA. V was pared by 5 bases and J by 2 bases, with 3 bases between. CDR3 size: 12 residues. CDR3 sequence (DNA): TGTGCCAGCAGCCTCAACACCGGGGAGCTGTTTTTT. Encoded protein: CASSLNTGELFF.

The CDR3 bases are TGTGCCAGCTCACCACCGGGGACAGATTACTATGGCTACACCTTC. Translation: CASSPPGTDYYGYTF. This chain connects TRBV18 to TRBJ1-2; 7 bases fit TRBD1. Germline CDR1 reads KGHSH; CDR2 reads LQKENI. The length of the CDR3 is 15 residues. V lost 0 bases to trimming and J lost 3 bases; unmatched junction nucleotides: 4.

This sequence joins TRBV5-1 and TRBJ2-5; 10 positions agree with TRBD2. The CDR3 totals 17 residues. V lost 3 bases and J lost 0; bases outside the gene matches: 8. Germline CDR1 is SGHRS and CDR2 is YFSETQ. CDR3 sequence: CASSYKLAGKYQETQYF. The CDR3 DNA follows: TGCGCCAGCAGCTACAAACTAGCGGGAAAGTACCAAGAGACCCAGTACTTC.

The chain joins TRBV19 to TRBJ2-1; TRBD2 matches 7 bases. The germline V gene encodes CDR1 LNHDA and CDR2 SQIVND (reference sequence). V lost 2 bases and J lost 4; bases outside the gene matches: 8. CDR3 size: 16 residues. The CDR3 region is CASSIFGGELYNEQFF. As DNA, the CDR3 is TGTGCCAGTAGTATATTTGGGGGGGAATTATACAATGAGCAGTTCTTC.

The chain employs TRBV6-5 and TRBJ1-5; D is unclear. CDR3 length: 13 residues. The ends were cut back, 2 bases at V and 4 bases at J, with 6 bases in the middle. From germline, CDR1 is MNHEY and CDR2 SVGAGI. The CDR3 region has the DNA TGTGCCAGCAGTTACCAGTTAAATCAGCCCCAGCATTTT. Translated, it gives CASSYQLNQPQHF.